The text below deals with one T cell receptor beta chain. This record comes from a study of blood T cell repertoires in COVID-19. Germline V gene sequence: CDR1 KGHSH, CDR2 LQKENI. Trimming took off 3 bases at V and 0 bases at J, with 14 bases between the two ends. The CDR3 consists of 16 residues. Under the authors' procedure: Amplification of reference gene primers provided the estimated nucleated cell counts. Clones were read by immunoSEQ multiplex PCR, and TCRdb kept only the in-frame ones, dropping some. For V, J and clone size, that table is used; D and trimming come from the DNA. The sample contains around 150,000 clones, approximately 80% of which appear only once.

This TCR derives from a man in his forties who had recovered from COVID-19. Sequencing was done on a sample of PBMCs or T cells enriched from blood (not recorded which). The chain combines TRBV18 with TRBJ1-1; a possible D gene is TRBD1 (5 bases). CDR3 in DNA: TGTGCCAGCTCACCCAGACGGACGGACATGAACACTGAAGCTTTCTTT. Amino acid sequence: CASSPRRTDMNTEAFF.